Presented here are 6 T cell receptor beta chains from one specimen sequenced in a study of technical replicates of blood from several donors. Using immunoSEQ multiplex PCR, the repertoire was profiled, and TCRdb retains in-frame clones only, with some absent. The table includes about 76,000 clones, 85% to 95% detected once. Sequencing was carried out using T cells isolated from PBMCs. The receptors come from a human donor in good health.

This clone was seen only once. This chain joins TRBV28 and TRBJ2-2; TRBD2 matches 8 bases. Germline values: CDR1 MDHEN, CDR2 SYDVKM. The trim removed 7 bases at V and 1 base at J, leaving 8 bases unmatched. The CDR3 is 16 amino acids. CDR3 residues: CASTSGSARNTGELFF. The CDR3 bases are TGTGCCAGCACCAGCGGGAGTGCCCGGAACACCGGGGAGCTGTTTTTT.

The chain employs TRBV9 and TRBJ1-1; D possibly corresponds to TRBD1 (5 bases). Trimming left V 6 bases short and J 5 bases short, with 8 bases between. The length of the CDR3 is 11 residues. CDR1 is SGDLS and CDR2 is YYNGEE in the germline V gene. CDR3 coding DNA: TGTGCCAGCACCCCAGGGACTGAAGCTTTCTTT. This encodes CASTPGTEAFF.

The J gene is TRBJ2-1, the V gene TRBV7-3; 10 bases are shared with TRBD2. Looked up from germline, CDR1 is SGHTA and CDR2 is FQGTGA. The CDR3 spans 16 residues. V shed 5 bases, J shed 9 bases, and the junction held 13 bases outside the gene matches. The CDR3 DNA follows: TGTGCCAGCAGCCCAATAGCGGGAGGAGGTTTAAGTGAGCAGTTCTTC. It yields the protein CASSPIAGGGLSEQFF.

V is TRBV11-2 and J is TRBJ2-7; no definite D call. CDR1 and CDR2 from the germline V gene are SGHAT and FQNNGV. This CDR3 is 15 amino acids long. V gave up 5 bases and J gave up 0 bases, with 14 bases separating them. CDR3 sequence: CASSPRLFDSYEQYF. The CDR3 DNA sequence: TGTGCCAGCAGCCCCCGGTTATTTGACTCCTACGAGCAGTACTTC.

The chain employs TRBV7-2 and TRBJ2-7; D is undetermined. The CDR3 has 11 amino acids. The germline V gene has CDR1 SGHTA and CDR2 FQGNSA. Trimming pared 10 bases from V and 0 bases from J, leaving 7 bases between. The CDR3 nucleotides are TGTGCCACCTCTCCCTCCTACGAGCAGTACTTC. This gives the protein CATSPSYEQYF.

The chain is built from TRBV28 and TRBJ2-4; 12 bases line up with TRBD2. CDR1 and CDR2 (germline): MDHEN, SYDVKM. After removal of 2 bases from V and 8 bases from J, the junction contained 4 bases not matched to a gene. This CDR3 spans 15 amino acids. Here the CDR3 reads CASSLGLAGSHIQYF. CDR3 coding DNA: TGTGCCAGCAGTTTAGGACTAGCGGGAAGTCACATTCAGTACTTC.